This is a list of T cell receptor beta chains from one sample in a study. Via MiXCR, TCRdb re-called the 5' RACE reads, giving one row per CDR3 protein. The sample holds 50,000 to 60,000 distinct CDR3 sequences, less than 25% seen once. Specimen: tumor-infiltrating Tregs sorted from the breast tumor. The receptor source for this set is a female donor with breast cancer. Each CDR3 is given with its conserved first and last residue. A D gene is named only where the DNA matches it firmly. A clone size is listed for some rows: how often the clone was seen (once, few, many), or a class if it is expanded.

CDR3 length: 15; D gene: -; J gene: TRBJ1-1; clone size: many; V gene: TRBV4-1; CDR3 protein: CASSQEGVLYSEAFF; CDR3 DNA: TGCGCCAGCAGCCAAGAAGGGGTTCTATATTCTGAAGCTTTCTTT
CDR3 length: 13; D gene: -; J gene: TRBJ2-5; clone size: -; V gene: TRBV9; CDR3 protein: CASSVLPLGTQYF; CDR3 DNA: TGTGCCAGCAGCGTCCTCCCCTTGGGGACCCAGTACTTC
CDR3 length: 16; D gene: -; J gene: TRBJ2-3; clone size: -; V gene: TRBV7-9; CDR3 protein: CASSSDGRRRTDTQYF; CDR3 DNA: TGTGCCAGCAGCTCCGATGGGCGGAGACGCACAGATACGCAGTATTTT
CDR3 length: 14; D gene: -; J gene: TRBJ1-1; clone size: medium-sized; V gene: TRBV7-2; CDR3 protein: CASRPGPSNTEAFF; CDR3 DNA: TGTGCCAGCCGCCCGGGACCTTCGAACACTGAAGCTTTCTTT
CDR3 length: 15; D gene: -; J gene: TRBJ2-1; clone size: -; V gene: TRBV7-9; CDR3 protein: CASSFSAIGYNEQFF; CDR3 DNA: TGTGCCAGCAGCTTCTCCGCCATAGGCTACAATGAGCAGTTCTTC
CDR3 length: 16; D gene: -; J gene: TRBJ2-7; clone size: medium-sized; V gene: TRBV6-1; CDR3 protein: CASIPYSGAGSYEQYF; CDR3 DNA: TGTGCCAGCATCCCTTACTCAGGGGCAGGCTCCTACGAGCAGTACTTC
CDR3 length: 17; D gene: -; J gene: TRBJ2-1; clone size: few; V gene: TRBV21-1; CDR3 protein: CASSIPGGRDSYNEQFF; CDR3 DNA: TGTGCCAGCAGCATACCCGGGGGGCGGGATTCCTACAATGAGCAGTTCTTC
CDR3 length: 16; D gene: TRBD1; J gene: TRBJ1-2; clone size: few; V gene: TRBV7-9; CDR3 protein: CASSLSVGTDIYGYTF; CDR3 DNA: TGTGCCAGCAGCTTATCGGTCGGGACAGACATCTATGGCTACACCTTC
CDR3 length: 16; D gene: TRBD1; J gene: TRBJ1-2; clone size: -; V gene: TRBV7-8; CDR3 protein: CASSGGQGAHLGGYTF; CDR3 DNA: TGTGCCAGCAGCGGCGGTCAGGGGGCCCACTTGGGTGGCTACACCTTC
CDR3 length: 15; D gene: -; J gene: TRBJ2-3; clone size: many; V gene: TRBV6-1; CDR3 protein: CASSLSYPNTDTQYF; CDR3 DNA: TGTGCCAGCAGTCTTTCTTATCCAAACACAGATACGCAGTATTTT
CDR3 length: 15; D gene: -; J gene: TRBJ2-3; clone size: few; V gene: TRBV5-1; CDR3 protein: CASSSRGGYTDTQYF; CDR3 DNA: TGCGCCAGCAGCAGCCGGGGTGGGTACACAGATACGCAGTATTTT
CDR3 length: 12; D gene: -; J gene: TRBJ2-3; clone size: -; V gene: TRBV27; CDR3 protein: CASRTRSDTQYF; CDR3 DNA: TGTGCCAGTCGGACCCGTTCAGATACGCAGTATTTT
CDR3 length: 13; D gene: -; J gene: TRBJ1-1; clone size: -; V gene: TRBV5-1; CDR3 protein: CASSVPPNTEAFF; CDR3 DNA: TGCGCCAGCAGCGTCCCCCCGAACACTGAAGCTTTCTTT
CDR3 length: 13; D gene: -; J gene: TRBJ1-2; clone size: -; V gene: TRBV5-1; CDR3 protein: CASSLGGAVGYTF; CDR3 DNA: TGCGCCAGCAGCTTGGGAGGGGCGGTTGGCTACACCTTC
CDR3 length: 13; D gene: -; J gene: TRBJ2-7; clone size: many; V gene: TRBV5-1; CDR3 protein: CASKQALAYEQYF; CDR3 DNA: TGCGCCAGCAAGCAGGCCCTGGCCTACGAGCAGTACTTC
CDR3 length: 15; D gene: -; J gene: TRBJ1-1; clone size: few; V gene: TRBV19; CDR3 protein: CASSKGLTSGTEAFF; CDR3 DNA: TGTGCCAGTAGTAAGGGACTGACTTCGGGCACTGAAGCTTTCTTT
CDR3 length: 14; D gene: -; J gene: TRBJ1-4; clone size: -; V gene: TRBV15; CDR3 protein: CATSSSGLGEKLFF; CDR3 DNA: TGTGCCACCAGCAGTTCAGGGTTGGGTGAGAAACTGTTTTTT
CDR3 length: 15; D gene: -; J gene: TRBJ1-5; clone size: -; V gene: TRBV5-1; CDR3 protein: CASSLGAGRGQPQHF; CDR3 DNA: TGCGCCAGCAGCTTGGGTGCCGGACGCGGTCAGCCCCAGCATTTT
CDR3 length: 13; D gene: -; J gene: TRBJ1-2; clone size: many; V gene: TRBV4-3; CDR3 protein: CASSQDINYGYTF; CDR3 DNA: TGCGCCAGCAGCCAAGATATCAACTATGGCTACACCTTC
CDR3 length: 16; D gene: TRBD1; J gene: TRBJ2-7; clone size: few; V gene: TRBV11-3; CDR3 protein: CASSSRQGAPPYEQYF; CDR3 DNA: TGTGCCAGCAGCTCCCGACAGGGGGCTCCTCCCTACGAGCAGTACTTC
CDR3 length: 13; D gene: -; J gene: TRBJ2-7; clone size: -; V gene: TRBV14; CDR3 protein: CASSQLSTYEQYF; CDR3 DNA: TGTGCCAGCAGCCAACTGTCAACCTACGAGCAGTACTTC
CDR3 length: 17; D gene: TRBD1; J gene: TRBJ2-2; clone size: -; V gene: TRBV4-1; CDR3 protein: CASSPGQGASNTGELFF; CDR3 DNA: TGCGCCAGCAGCCCGGGACAGGGGGCTTCGAACACCGGGGAGCTGTTTTTT
CDR3 length: 17; D gene: TRBD1; J gene: TRBJ1-1; clone size: -; V gene: TRBV5-1; CDR3 protein: CASRWEPGQRGNTEAFF; CDR3 DNA: TGCGCCAGCAGGTGGGAACCGGGACAGAGGGGGAACACTGAAGCTTTCTTT
CDR3 length: 16; D gene: TRBD1; J gene: TRBJ2-2; clone size: many; V gene: TRBV3-1; CDR3 protein: CASSQDRGQNTGELFF; CDR3 DNA: TGTGCCAGCAGCCAAGACAGGGGGCAGAACACCGGGGAGCTGTTTTTT
CDR3 length: 13; D gene: -; J gene: TRBJ1-1; clone size: -; V gene: TRBV7-9; CDR3 protein: CASSYYPGAEAFF; CDR3 DNA: TGTGCCAGCAGCTACTACCCGGGAGCTGAAGCTTTCTTT
CDR3 length: 11; D gene: -; J gene: TRBJ2-7; clone size: few; V gene: TRBV28; CDR3 protein: CASIRAYEQYF; CDR3 DNA: TGTGCCAGCATACGGGCCTACGAGCAGTACTTC
CDR3 length: 12; D gene: TRBD1; J gene: TRBJ1-1; clone size: many; V gene: TRBV12-3/TRBV12-4; CDR3 protein: CASTRQGLQAFF; CDR3 DNA: TGTGCCAGCACCCGACAGGGGTTACAAGCTTTCTTT
CDR3 length: 15; D gene: -; J gene: TRBJ1-2; clone size: -; V gene: TRBV6-5; CDR3 protein: CASSSSGPKIGGYTF; CDR3 DNA: TGTGCCAGCAGTTCGTCGGGACCCAAGATTGGGGGCTACACCTTC
CDR3 length: 14; D gene: TRBD2; J gene: TRBJ2-7; clone size: medium-sized; V gene: TRBV10-3; CDR3 protein: CAISPTSGVYEQYF; CDR3 DNA: TGTGCCATCAGCCCGACTAGCGGGGTCTACGAGCAGTACTTC
CDR3 length: 16; D gene: TRBD2; J gene: TRBJ2-7; clone size: few; V gene: TRBV12-3/TRBV12-4; CDR3 protein: CASSLSRGLAGYEQYF; CDR3 DNA: TGTGCCAGCAGTTTAAGTAGAGGGTTAGCGGGCTACGAGCAGTACTTC
CDR3 length: 13; D gene: TRBD1; J gene: TRBJ2-7; clone size: few; V gene: TRBV2; CDR3 protein: CASSDGQENEQYF; CDR3 DNA: TGTGCCAGCAGTGACGGACAGGAAAACGAGCAGTACTTC
CDR3 length: 13; D gene: -; J gene: TRBJ1-5; clone size: -; V gene: TRBV2; CDR3 protein: CASSVRVGKPQHF; CDR3 DNA: TGTGCCAGCAGTGTGAGGGTGGGGAAGCCCCAGCATTTT
CDR3 length: 15; D gene: TRBD1; J gene: TRBJ2-1; clone size: -; V gene: TRBV6-2/TRBV6-3; CDR3 protein: CASTYWDSNYNEQFF; CDR3 DNA: TGTGCCAGCACCTACTGGGACAGTAACTACAATGAGCAGTTCTTC
CDR3 length: 16; D gene: -; J gene: TRBJ1-4; clone size: -; V gene: TRBV30; CDR3 protein: CAWRRRQPATNEKLLF; CDR3 DNA: TGTGCCTGGAGGAGAAGACAGCCGGCAACTAATGAAAAACTGCTTTTT
CDR3 length: 12; D gene: -; J gene: TRBJ1-5; clone size: few; V gene: TRBV29-1; CDR3 protein: CSVTGGNQPQHF; CDR3 DNA: TGCAGCGTCACGGGAGGCAATCAGCCCCAGCATTTT
CDR3 length: 14; D gene: -; J gene: TRBJ2-2; clone size: -; V gene: TRBV11-2; CDR3 protein: CASSSPVYTGELFF; CDR3 DNA: TGTGCCAGCAGCTCCCCTGTATACACCGGGGAGCTGTTTTTT
CDR3 length: 14; D gene: -; J gene: TRBJ1-2; clone size: few; V gene: TRBV19; CDR3 protein: CASSKKGRLYGYTF; CDR3 DNA: TGTGCCAGTAGTAAGAAGGGACGGCTCTATGGCTACACCTTC
CDR3 length: 14; D gene: -; J gene: TRBJ1-4; clone size: many; V gene: TRBV4-1; CDR3 protein: CASSHQGTNEKLFF; CDR3 DNA: TGCGCCAGCAGCCACCAGGGAACTAATGAAAAACTGTTTTTT
CDR3 length: 14; D gene: TRBD1; J gene: TRBJ1-1; clone size: -; V gene: TRBV25-1; CDR3 protein: CASSERTGVPKAFF; CDR3 DNA: TGTGCCAGCAGCGAGAGGACAGGGGTGCCCAAAGCTTTCTTT
CDR3 length: 14; D gene: -; J gene: TRBJ2-2; clone size: few; V gene: TRBV7-6; CDR3 protein: CASSSVAFRGELFF; CDR3 DNA: TGTGCCAGCAGCTCGGTGGCTTTTCGGGGGGAGCTGTTTTTT
CDR3 length: 17; D gene: -; J gene: TRBJ2-1; clone size: -; V gene: TRBV12-3/TRBV12-4; CDR3 protein: CASSMASERAFNNEQFF; CDR3 DNA: TGTGCCAGCAGTATGGCATCAGAGCGGGCCTTCAACAATGAGCAGTTCTTC
CDR3 length: 14; D gene: TRBD1; J gene: TRBJ1-1; clone size: few; V gene: TRBV7-2; CDR3 protein: CASSANRGRTEAFF; CDR3 DNA: TGTGCCAGCAGCGCTAACAGGGGGCGGACTGAAGCTTTCTTT
CDR3 length: 14; D gene: -; J gene: TRBJ1-2; clone size: few; V gene: TRBV7-2; CDR3 protein: CASSLSSQHYGYTF; CDR3 DNA: TGTGCCAGCAGCTTATCTTCCCAGCACTATGGCTACACCTTC
CDR3 length: 14; D gene: TRBD1; J gene: TRBJ2-3; clone size: few; V gene: TRBV27; CDR3 protein: CASSSTDREDTQYF; CDR3 DNA: TGTGCCAGCAGTTCCACCGACAGGGAAGATACGCAGTATTTT
CDR3 length: 14; D gene: TRBD1; J gene: TRBJ1-6; clone size: once; V gene: TRBV5-1; CDR3 protein: CASSLQGDNSPLHF; CDR3 DNA: TGCGCCAGCAGTCTACAGGGGGATAATTCACCCCTCCACTTT
CDR3 length: 15; D gene: TRBD2; J gene: TRBJ2-1; clone size: -; V gene: TRBV7-6; CDR3 protein: CASSSNNGRGDEQFF; CDR3 DNA: TGTGCCAGCAGCTCAAATAACGGGAGGGGTGATGAGCAGTTCTTC
CDR3 length: 15; D gene: -; J gene: TRBJ1-2; clone size: few; V gene: TRBV7-2; CDR3 protein: CASSPNWGSLYGYTF; CDR3 DNA: TGTGCCAGCAGCCCAAACTGGGGGTCCCTCTATGGCTACACCTTC
CDR3 length: 15; D gene: -; J gene: TRBJ2-1; clone size: -; V gene: TRBV5-1; CDR3 protein: CASSTTGLGYNEQFF; CDR3 DNA: TGCGCCAGCAGCACTACGGGACTGGGCTACAATGAGCAGTTCTTC
CDR3 length: 13; D gene: TRBD1; J gene: TRBJ2-5; clone size: many; V gene: TRBV12-3/TRBV12-4; CDR3 protein: CASTDRGQETQYF; CDR3 DNA: TGTGCCAGCACAGACAGGGGCCAAGAGACCCAGTACTTC
CDR3 length: 14; D gene: TRBD2; J gene: TRBJ2-1; clone size: -; V gene: TRBV6-2/TRBV6-3; CDR3 protein: CASHRTSGYNEQFF; CDR3 DNA: TGTGCCAGCCACCGGACTAGCGGCTACAATGAGCAGTTCTTC